These 14 T cell receptor beta chains share one sample of origin, sequenced in a study of T cell repertoires in cytomegalovirus infection. Using its own MiXCR run on the reads, TCRdb lists one record per CDR3 protein. Here the sample spans some 270,000 distinct CDR3 sequences, around 20% being singletons. The antigens these receptors bind are not known. Sequenced material: cultured PBMCs, taken from culture after CMV antigen stimulation. These receptors were collected from a human donor in good health (CMV status not recorded). Some clones in this sample may be carry-over from other donors' samples.

The table lists this clonotype with a few counts. The V and J genes are TRBV10-3 and TRBJ1-1; the match to TRBD1 covers 10 bases. Trimming removed 8 bases from V and 11 bases from J; junction bases left unmatched: 8. The germline V gene has CDR1 ENHRY and CDR2 SYGVKD. The CDR3 consists of 12 residues. The CDR3 loop reads CAIRLGQGSAFF. In nucleotides, the CDR3 is TGTGCCATCCGACTGGGACAGGGGTCGGCTTTCTTT.

This clonotype was detected ten times or more. This chain joins TRBV12-3 or TRBV12-4 and TRBJ1-1; 9 bases align to TRBD1. The CDR3 length is 16 residues. J was trimmed by 0 bases and V by 5 bases; bases with no gene match: 7. For the CDR3, the DNA is TGTGCCAGCAGTGCCCGGGACAGGGCTGTGAACACTGAAGCTTTCTTT. It is translated as CASSARDRAVNTEAFF.

The V call is TRBV25-1, the J call TRBJ2-1, with 12 bases fitting TRBD2. Germline values: CDR1 MGHDK, CDR2 SYGVNS. The V and J ends lost 2 bases and 9 bases, in that order; junction bases with no gene match: 11. The CDR3 is made up of 17 amino acids. For the CDR3, the DNA is TGTGCCAGCAGTGAAAGGACTAGCGGGATGATAGGCGGTGAGCAGTTCTTC. It yields the protein CASSERTSGMIGGEQFF.

The DNA for the CDR3 is TGTGCCAGCAGTTACTCGAAGGGGGGATCCTACGAGCAGTACTTC. This gives the protein CASSYSKGGSYEQYF. The rearrangement uses TRBV6-5 and TRBJ2-7, with D perhaps given as TRBD1 or TRBD2 (6 bases each). Germline V CDR1 and CDR2: MNHEY, SVGAGI. This CDR3 has 15 amino acids. V shed 0 bases and J shed 1 base, with 10 bases lying between them.

This clonotype was seen many times. The chain recombines TRBV7-2 with TRBJ2-7; tentative D call: TRBD1 (6 bases). Germline CDR1 SGHTA, CDR2 FQGNSA. This CDR3 spans 15 amino acids. The germline V and J ends were trimmed by 4 bases and 3 bases, with 16 bases remaining between them. The CDR3 sequence: CASSSTRDTGYEQYF. The CDR3 nucleotides read TGTGCCAGCAGCTCAACCCGGGACACCGGCTACGAGCAGTACTTC.

This clonotype was counted a few times. This chain links TRBV12-3 or TRBV12-4 with TRBJ1-2; 7 bases fit TRBD1. This CDR3 is 13 amino acids long. V shed 0 bases and J 7 bases; nucleotides not matched to a gene: 2. The CDR3 sequence: CASSLATGTGYTF. DNA of the CDR3: TGTGCCAGCAGTTTAGCGACAGGGACTGGCTACACCTTC.

The chain employs TRBV27 and TRBJ1-5; D unresolved. The CDR3 sequence is 14 residues long. Germline V gives CDR1 MNHEY, CDR2 SMNVEV (reference sequence). V was shortened by 1 base and J by 4 bases, with 8 bases between the two germline ends. The CDR3 loop reads CASSLLGENQPQHF. The CDR3 DNA reads as TGTGCCAGCAGTTTATTAGGAGAAAATCAGCCCCAGCATTTT.

The CDR3 DNA follows: TGTGCCAGCAGCGCCGACAGGCGCCCCGGGGGCTACACCTTC. Translation gives CASSADRRPGGYTF. The chain couples TRBV7-2 to TRBJ1-2, with TRBD1 as a possible D gene (6 bases). V was trimmed by 5 bases and J by 8 bases, leaving 18 bases between them. Germline V lookup: CDR1 SGHTA, CDR2 FQGNSA. The CDR3 spans 14 residues.

This CDR3 reads CASSLVTGGKGTDTQYF. The CDR3 DNA follows: TGTGCCAGCAGCTTGGTAACGGGAGGTAAAGGGACAGATACGCAGTATTTT. The chain joins TRBV5-4 to TRBJ2-3, with TRBD2 identical over 7 bases. With V trimmed by 0 bases and J by 3 bases, 10 bases remained unmatched. This CDR3 region has 17 residues. CDR1 is SGHNT, CDR2 YYREEE, per germline (reference sequence).

The count of this clonotype is one. This may be a read error: a much more frequent sequence differs by one nucleotide. The V call is TRBV11-3, the J call TRBJ2-3, with TRBD2 identical over 9 bases. Germline V gene data show CDR1 as SGHNT and CDR2 as YENEEA. CDR3 size: 14 residues. The CDR3 nucleotides are TGTGCCAGCAGGATGGGACTAGCAGGGAATACGAAGTATTTT. Amino acids: CASRMGLAGNTKYF.

In this sample, this clonotype turned up many times. The CDR3 DNA reads TGTGCCAGTGGGGACAGGGGCTCGTCTGGGGCCAACGTCCTGACTTTC. Translating it yields CASGDRGSSGANVLTF. The rearrangement uses TRBV19 and TRBJ2-6, with TRBD1 identical over 10 bases. In germline, CDR1 is LNHDA, CDR2 SQIVND (reference sequence). The CDR3 consists of 16 residues. V was clipped by 8 bases and J by 1 base; unmatched bases: 5.

At least ten counts were recorded for this clonotype. The chain links TRBV7-2 to TRBJ2-1, with a weak D call TRBD2 (7 bases). This CDR3 comprises 15 residues. CDR1 is SGHTA, CDR2 FQGNSA, per germline. Trimming cost V 5 bases and J 6 bases, with 17 bases left between them. This chain's CDR3 is CASSVNGGGGNEQFF. The CDR3, as DNA: TGTGCCAGCAGCGTAAACGGGGGAGGGGGCAATGAGCAGTTCTTC.

This clonotype was counted at least ten times. The rearrangement joins TRBV19 to TRBJ1-6; the D gene is possibly TRBD1 (6 bases). Germline lookup yields CDR1 LNHDA and CDR2 SQIVND (reference sequence). The CDR3 is made up of 14 amino acids. Trimming left V 6 bases short and J 0 bases short, with 6 bases between. The CDR3 sequence is CASRDSSYNSPLHF. Written as DNA, the CDR3 is TGTGCCAGTAGGGACAGCTCCTATAATTCACCCCTCCACTTT.

This clonotype was counted a few times. The V and J genes are TRBV14 and TRBJ2-1; 13 bases match TRBD2. CDR1 is SGHDN, CDR2 FVKESK, per germline. The CDR3 has 16 residues. J lost 7 bases, V lost 4 bases, and 7 bases had no gene match. The CDR3 loop reads CASSPRLAGGGNEQFF. The DNA of the CDR3 is TGTGCCAGCAGCCCACGACTAGCGGGAGGAGGGAATGAGCAGTTCTTC.